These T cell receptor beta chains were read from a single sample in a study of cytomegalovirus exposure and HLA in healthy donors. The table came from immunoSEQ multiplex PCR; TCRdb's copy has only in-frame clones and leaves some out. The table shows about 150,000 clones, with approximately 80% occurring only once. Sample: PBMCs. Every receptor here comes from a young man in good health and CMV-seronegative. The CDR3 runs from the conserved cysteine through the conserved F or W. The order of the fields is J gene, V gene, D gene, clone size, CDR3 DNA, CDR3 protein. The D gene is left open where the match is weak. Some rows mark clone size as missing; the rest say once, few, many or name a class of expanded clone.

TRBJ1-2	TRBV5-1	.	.	TGCGCCAGCAGCTTCCAGGGACAAGGTGACTATGGCTACACCTTC	CASSFQGQGDYGYTF
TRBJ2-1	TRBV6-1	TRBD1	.	TGTGCCAGCAGTTTGACAGGGGGAACCTACAATGAGCAGTTCTTC	CASSLTGGTYNEQFF
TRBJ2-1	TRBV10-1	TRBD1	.	TGCGCCAGCAGTGAACCAGGGGGTTCCTACAATGAGCAGTTCTTC	CASSEPGGSYNEQFF
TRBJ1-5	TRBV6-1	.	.	TGTGCCAGCAGTCGACAGGTCAATCAGCCCCAGCATTTT	CASSRQVNQPQHF
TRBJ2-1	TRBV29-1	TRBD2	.	TGCAGCGTTGAAGATGGCCTAGCGGATTACAATGAGCAGTTCTTC	CSVEDGLADYNEQFF
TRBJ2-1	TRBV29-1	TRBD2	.	TGCAGCGTAGAAAGGAACTTTGGTAGCGGGAGGGCCAGTGAGCAGTTCTTC	CSVERNFGSGRASEQFF
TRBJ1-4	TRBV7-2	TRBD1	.	TGTGCCAGCAGCTACAGGGGGAGGGGGGTTGGAAAACTGTTTTTT	CASSYRGRGVGKLFF
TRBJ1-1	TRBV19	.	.	TGTGCCAGTAGTACCGTCGGGGGGGGACACTCAGGAACTGAAGCTTTCTTT	CASSTVGGGHSGTEAFF
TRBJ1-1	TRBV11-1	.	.	TGTGCCAGCAGCTTAGGCCGCGGCAGGGAAACTGAAGCTTTCTTT	CASSLGRGRETEAFF
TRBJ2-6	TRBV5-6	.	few	TGTGCCAGCAGCTTGTTGCAGTATTTTCACTCTGGGGCCAACGTCCTGACTTTC	CASSLLQYFHSGANVLTF
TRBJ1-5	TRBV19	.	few	TGTGCCAGTAGTCTGGGGGGGCTCAGCAATCAGCCCCAGCATTTT	CASSLGGLSNQPQHF
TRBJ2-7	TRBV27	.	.	TGTGCCAGCAGTTTGTTAGGGAGAGCCTACGAGCAGTACTTC	CASSLLGRAYEQYF
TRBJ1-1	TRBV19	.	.	TGTGCCAGTAAATTCTTGAGTAACACTGAAGCTTTCTTT	CASKFLSNTEAFF
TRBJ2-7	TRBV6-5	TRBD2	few	TGTGCCAGCAGTTACGAAACTAGCGGGAGTTACGAGCAGTACTTC	CASSYETSGSYEQYF
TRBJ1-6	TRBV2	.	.	.	CASSSSVNSPLHF
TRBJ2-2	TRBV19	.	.	TGTGCCAGTAGTAGCCCCCTCCGAGCGGACGAAACCGGGGAGCTGTTTTTT	CASSSPLRADETGELFF
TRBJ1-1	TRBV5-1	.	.	TGCGCCAGCAGCTTGGCTACTGCAGGGGTAGGCACTGAAGCTTTCTTT	CASSLATAGVGTEAFF
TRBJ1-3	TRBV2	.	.	TGTGCCAGCAGTGGGGGCAGGGAGGCTGGAAACACCATATATTTT	CASSGGREAGNTIYF
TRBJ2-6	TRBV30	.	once	TGTGCCTGGAATCAGGGGGGATCCTCTGGGGCCAACGTCCTGACTTTC	CAWNQGGSSGANVLTF
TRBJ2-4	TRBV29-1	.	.	TGCAGCGTTGGACTACTTGCCAAAAACATTCAGTACTTC	CSVGLLAKNIQYF
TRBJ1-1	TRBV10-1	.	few	TGCGCCAGCCACGACAGTGAAGCTTTCTTT	CASHDSEAFF
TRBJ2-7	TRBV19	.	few	TGTGCCAGTAGTGTAGCGGAGCCTTACGAGCAGTACTTC	CASSVAEPYEQYF
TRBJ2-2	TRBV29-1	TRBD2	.	TGCAGCGCTTTGGGACTAGGAATCCACACCGGGGAGCTGTTTTTT	CSALGLGIHTGELFF
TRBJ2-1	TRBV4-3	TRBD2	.	TGCGCCAGCAGCCCGTTTATAGCGGGGAACTACAATGAGCAGTTCTTC	CASSPFIAGNYNEQFF
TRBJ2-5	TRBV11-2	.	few	TGTGCCAGCAGCTTAGCGGGAGCCAGCGGTGAGACCCAGTACTTC	CASSLAGASGETQYF
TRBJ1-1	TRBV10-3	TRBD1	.	TGTGCCATCAGTGAAACAGGGGACACTGAAGCTTTCTTT	CAISETGDTEAFF
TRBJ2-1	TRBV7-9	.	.	TGTGCCAGCAGCCCCCCCGGGTTTTCCTACAATGAGCAGTTCTTC	CASSPPGFSYNEQFF
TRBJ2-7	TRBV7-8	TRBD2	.	TGTGCCAGCAGCCAGACTAGCGGGAGAGGGTACGAGCAGTACTTC	CASSQTSGRGYEQYF
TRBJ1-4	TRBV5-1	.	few	TGCGCCAGCAGCAGCACAGGGCCCAAACTAAACGAAAAACTGTTTTTT	CASSSTGPKLNEKLFF
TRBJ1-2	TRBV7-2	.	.	TGTGCCAGCAGCTTTACGGCAGGGTTGTATGGCTACACCTTC	CASSFTAGLYGYTF
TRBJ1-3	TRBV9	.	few	TGTGCCAGCAGCGTAGTTGCACACTCTGGAAACACCATATATTTT	CASSVVAHSGNTIYF
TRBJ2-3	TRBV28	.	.	TGTGCCAGCAGCCGCCCAGGTACGCAGTATTTT	CASSRPGTQYF
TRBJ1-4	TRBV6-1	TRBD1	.	TGTGCCAGCAGTCCGCGGGACAGGGGGGGAAAACTGTTTTTT	CASSPRDRGGKLFF
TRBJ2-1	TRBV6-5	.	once	TGTGCCAGCAGCCCGGGACTTACTGCCAATGAGCAGTTCTTC	CASSPGLTANEQFF
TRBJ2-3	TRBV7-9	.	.	TGTGCCAGCAGGGGAGGAGCTAGCGTCGATACGCAGTATTTT	CASRGGASVDTQYF
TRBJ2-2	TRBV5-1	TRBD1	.	TGCGCCAGCAGCTTGGCCTGGCAGGGGGCCGGGGAGCTGTTTTTT	CASSLAWQGAGELFF
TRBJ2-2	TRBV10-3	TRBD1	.	TGTGCCACTTGGACAGGGACCGGGGAGCTGTTTTTT	CATWTGTGELFF
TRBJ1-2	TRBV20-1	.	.	TGCAGTGCCCTTAACTATGGCTACACCTTC	CSALNYGYTF
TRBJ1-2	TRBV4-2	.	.	TGTGCCAGCAGCCGTCAGGGGTTGGATTATGGCTACACCTTC	CASSRQGLDYGYTF
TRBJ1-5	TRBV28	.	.	TGTGCCAGCAGTTTAAGGGGCAGTCAGCCCCAGCATTTT	CASSLRGSQPQHF
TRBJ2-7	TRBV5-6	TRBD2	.	TGTGCCAGCAAAAATAGCGGGTCTAGCTCCTACGAGCAGTACTTC	CASKNSGSSSYEQYF